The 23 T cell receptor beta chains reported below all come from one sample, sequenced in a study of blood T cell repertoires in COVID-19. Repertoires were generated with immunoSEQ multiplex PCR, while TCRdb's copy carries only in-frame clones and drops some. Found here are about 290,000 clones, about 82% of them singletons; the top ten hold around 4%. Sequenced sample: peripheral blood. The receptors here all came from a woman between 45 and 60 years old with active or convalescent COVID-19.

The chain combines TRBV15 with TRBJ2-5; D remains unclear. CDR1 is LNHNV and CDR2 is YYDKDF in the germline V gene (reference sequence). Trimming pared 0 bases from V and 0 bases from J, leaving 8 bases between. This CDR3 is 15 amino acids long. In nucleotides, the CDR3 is TGTGCCACCAGCAGAGATCGGAGAGACCAAGAGACCCAGTACTTC. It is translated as CATSRDRRDQETQYF.

This chain's CDR3 is CASSSAGGSYNEQFF. The CDR3 DNA reads TGTGCCAGCAGCTCAGCGGGAGGCAGCTACAATGAGCAGTTCTTC. This chain uses TRBV6-5 with TRBJ2-1; TRBD2 agrees at 9 bases. CDR3 length equals 15 residues. The J segment lost 3 bases and the V segment lost 6 bases, leaving 6 bases of the junction unmatched. Per germline, CDR1 MNHEY and CDR2 SVGAGI.

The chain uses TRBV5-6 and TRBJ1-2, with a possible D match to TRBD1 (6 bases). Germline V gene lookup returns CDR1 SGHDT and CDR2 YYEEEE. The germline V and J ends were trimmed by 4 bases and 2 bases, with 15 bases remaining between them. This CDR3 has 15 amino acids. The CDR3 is CASSPRPGQNYGYTF. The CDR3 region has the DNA TGTGCCAGCAGCCCGAGGCCGGGACAAAACTATGGCTACACCTTC. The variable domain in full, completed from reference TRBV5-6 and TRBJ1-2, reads DAGVTQSPTHLIKTRGQQVTLRCSPKSGHDTVSWYQQALGQGPQFIFQYYEEEERQRGNFPDRFSGHQFPNYSSELNVNALLLGDSALYLCASSPRPGQNYGYTFGSGTRLTVV.

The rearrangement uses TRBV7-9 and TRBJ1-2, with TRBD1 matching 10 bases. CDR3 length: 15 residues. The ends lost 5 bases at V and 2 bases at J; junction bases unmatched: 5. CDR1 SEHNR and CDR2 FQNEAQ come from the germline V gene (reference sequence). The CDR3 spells CASSDDRGRNYGYTF. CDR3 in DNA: TGTGCCAGCAGCGACGACAGGGGGCGCAACTATGGCTACACCTTC. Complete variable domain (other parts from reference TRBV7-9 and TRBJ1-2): DTGVSQNPRHKITKRGQNVTFRCDPISEHNRLYWYRQTLGQGPEFLTYFQNEAQLEKSRLLSDRFSAERPKGSFSTLEIQRTEQGDSAMYLCASSDDRGRNYGYTFGSGTRLTVV.

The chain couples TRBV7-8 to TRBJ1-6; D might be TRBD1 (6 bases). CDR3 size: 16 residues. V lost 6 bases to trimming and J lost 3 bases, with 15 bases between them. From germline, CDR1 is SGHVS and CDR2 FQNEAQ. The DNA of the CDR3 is TGTGCCAGCAGTCGCAGACAGGCCGGCTATAATTCACCCCTCCACTTT. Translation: CASSRRQAGYNSPLHF.

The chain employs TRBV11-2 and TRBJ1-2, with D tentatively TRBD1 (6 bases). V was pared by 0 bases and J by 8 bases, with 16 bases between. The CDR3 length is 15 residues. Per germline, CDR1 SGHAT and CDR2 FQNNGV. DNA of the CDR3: TGTGCCAGCAGCTTAGAAGGGGGTCCCAGGCGGGGCTACACCTTC. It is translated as CASSLEGGPRRGYTF. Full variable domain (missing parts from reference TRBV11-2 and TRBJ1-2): EAGVAQSPRYKIIEKRQSVAFWCNPISGHATLYWYQQILGQGPKLLIQFQNNGVVDDSQLPKDRFSAERLKGVDSTLKIQPAKLEDSAVYLCASSLEGGPRRGYTFGSGTRLTVV.

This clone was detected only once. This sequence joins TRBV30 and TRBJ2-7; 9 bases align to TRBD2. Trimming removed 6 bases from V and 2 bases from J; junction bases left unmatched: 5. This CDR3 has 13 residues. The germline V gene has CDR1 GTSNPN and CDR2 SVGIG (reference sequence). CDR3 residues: CACFGTSTYEQYF. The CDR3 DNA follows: TGTGCCTGCTTTGGGACTAGCACCTACGAGCAGTACTTC.

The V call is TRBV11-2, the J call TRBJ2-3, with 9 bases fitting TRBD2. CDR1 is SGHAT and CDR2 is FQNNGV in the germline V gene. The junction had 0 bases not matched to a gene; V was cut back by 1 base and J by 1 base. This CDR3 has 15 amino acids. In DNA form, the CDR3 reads TGTGCCAGCAGCTTAGGGACTAGCGGCACAGATACGCAGTATTTT. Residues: CASSLGTSGTDTQYF.

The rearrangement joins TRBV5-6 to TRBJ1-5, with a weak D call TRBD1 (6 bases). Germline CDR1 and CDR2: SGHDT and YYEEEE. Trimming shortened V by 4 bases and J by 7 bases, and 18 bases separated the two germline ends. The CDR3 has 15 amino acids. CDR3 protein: CASSPSPGTWQPQHF. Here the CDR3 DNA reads TGTGCCAGCAGCCCGAGTCCCGGGACATGGCAGCCCCAGCATTTT.

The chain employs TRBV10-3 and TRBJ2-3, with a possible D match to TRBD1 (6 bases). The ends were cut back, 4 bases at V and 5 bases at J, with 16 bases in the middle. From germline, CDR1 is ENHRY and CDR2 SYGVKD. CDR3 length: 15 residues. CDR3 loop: CAISGGRGQKDTQYF. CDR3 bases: TGTGCCATCAGTGGGGGACGCGGACAGAAAGATACGCAGTATTTT.

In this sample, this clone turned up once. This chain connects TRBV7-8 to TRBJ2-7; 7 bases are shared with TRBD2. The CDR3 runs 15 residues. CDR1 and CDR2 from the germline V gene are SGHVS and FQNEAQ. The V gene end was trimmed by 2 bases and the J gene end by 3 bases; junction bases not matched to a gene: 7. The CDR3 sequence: CASSLRREKIYEQYF. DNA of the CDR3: TGTGCCAGCAGCTTACGGCGGGAGAAGATCTACGAGCAGTACTTC.

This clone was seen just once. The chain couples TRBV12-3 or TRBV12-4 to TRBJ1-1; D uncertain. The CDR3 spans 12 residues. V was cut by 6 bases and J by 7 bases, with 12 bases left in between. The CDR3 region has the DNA TGTGCCAGCAGGCCCCCGGAGGGTGAAGCTTTCTTT. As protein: CASRPPEGEAFF.

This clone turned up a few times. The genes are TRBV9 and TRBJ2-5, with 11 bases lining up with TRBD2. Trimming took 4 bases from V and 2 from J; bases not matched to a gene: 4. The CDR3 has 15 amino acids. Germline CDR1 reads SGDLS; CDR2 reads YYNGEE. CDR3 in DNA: TGTGCCAGCAGCCTCGGGACTAGCGGTCAAGAGACCCAGTACTTC. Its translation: CASSLGTSGQETQYF. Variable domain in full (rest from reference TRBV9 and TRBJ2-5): DSGVTQTPKHLITATGQRVTLRCSPRSGDLSVYWYQQSLDQGLQFLIQYYNGEERAKGNILERFSAQQFPDLHSELNLSSLELGDSALYFCASSLGTSGQETQYFGPGTRLLVL.

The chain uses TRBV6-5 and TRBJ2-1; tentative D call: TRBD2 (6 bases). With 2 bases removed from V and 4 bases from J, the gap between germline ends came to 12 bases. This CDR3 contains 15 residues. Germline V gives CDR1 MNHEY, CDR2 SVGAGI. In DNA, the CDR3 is TGTGCCAGCAGTTACGGGACTGGGAGGTACAATGAGCAGTTCTTC. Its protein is CASSYGTGRYNEQFF.

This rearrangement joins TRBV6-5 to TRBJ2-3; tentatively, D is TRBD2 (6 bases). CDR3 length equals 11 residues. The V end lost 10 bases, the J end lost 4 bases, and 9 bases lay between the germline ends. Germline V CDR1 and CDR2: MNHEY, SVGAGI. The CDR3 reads CATTGADTQYF. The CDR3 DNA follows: TGTGCCACCACGGGGGCAGATACGCAGTATTTT.

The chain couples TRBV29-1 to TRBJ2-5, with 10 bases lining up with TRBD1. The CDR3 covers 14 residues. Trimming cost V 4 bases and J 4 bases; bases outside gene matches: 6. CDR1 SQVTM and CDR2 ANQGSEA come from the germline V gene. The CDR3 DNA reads TGCAGCGTTGGTTGGGACAGGGGACGAGAGACCCAGTACTTC. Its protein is CSVGWDRGRETQYF.

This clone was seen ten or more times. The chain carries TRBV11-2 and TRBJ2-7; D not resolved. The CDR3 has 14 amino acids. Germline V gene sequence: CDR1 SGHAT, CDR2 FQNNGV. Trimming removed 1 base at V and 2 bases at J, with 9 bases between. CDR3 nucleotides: TGTGCCAGCAGCTTAGGGGCAGGTACCTACGAGCAGTACTTC. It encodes CASSLGAGTYEQYF.

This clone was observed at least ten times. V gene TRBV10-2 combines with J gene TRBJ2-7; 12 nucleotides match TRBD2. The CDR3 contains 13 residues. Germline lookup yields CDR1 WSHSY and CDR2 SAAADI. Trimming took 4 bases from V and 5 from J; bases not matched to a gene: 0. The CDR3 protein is CASSGTSGNEQYF. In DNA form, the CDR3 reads TGCGCCAGCAGTGGGACTAGCGGGAACGAGCAGTACTTC.

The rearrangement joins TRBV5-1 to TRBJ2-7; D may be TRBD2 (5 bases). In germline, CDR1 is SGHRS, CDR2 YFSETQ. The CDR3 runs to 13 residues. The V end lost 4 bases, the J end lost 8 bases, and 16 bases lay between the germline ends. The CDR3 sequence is CASSPDERRKQYF. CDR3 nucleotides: TGCGCCAGCAGCCCGGATGAGCGGAGGAAGCAGTACTTC.

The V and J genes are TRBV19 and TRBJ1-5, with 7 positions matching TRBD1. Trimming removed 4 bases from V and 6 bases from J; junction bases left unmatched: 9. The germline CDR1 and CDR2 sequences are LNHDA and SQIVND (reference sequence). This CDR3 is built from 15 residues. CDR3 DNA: TGTGCCAGTAGTACCGAAACAGGGGTGACTCAGCCCCAGCATTTT. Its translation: CASSTETGVTQPQHF.

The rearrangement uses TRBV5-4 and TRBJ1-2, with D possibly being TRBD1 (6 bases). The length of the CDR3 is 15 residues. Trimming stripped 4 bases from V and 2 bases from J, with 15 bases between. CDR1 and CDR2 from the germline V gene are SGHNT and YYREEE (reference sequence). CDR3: CASSLRGVVNYGYTF. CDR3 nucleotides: TGTGCCAGCAGCCTCAGGGGAGTGGTGAACTATGGCTACACCTTC. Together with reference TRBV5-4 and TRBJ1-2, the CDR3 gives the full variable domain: ETGVTQSPTHLIKTRGQQVTLRCSSQSGHNTVSWYQQALGQGPQFIFQYYREEENGRGNFPPRFSGLQFPNYSSELNVNALELDDSALYLCASSLRGVVNYGYTFGSGTRLTVV.

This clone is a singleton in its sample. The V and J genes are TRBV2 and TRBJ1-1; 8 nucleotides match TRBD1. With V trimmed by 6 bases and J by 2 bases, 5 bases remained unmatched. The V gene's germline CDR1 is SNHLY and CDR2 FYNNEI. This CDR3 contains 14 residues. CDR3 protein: CASRRTGLNTEAFF. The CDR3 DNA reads TGTGCCAGCAGACGGACAGGGCTAAACACTGAAGCTTTCTTT.

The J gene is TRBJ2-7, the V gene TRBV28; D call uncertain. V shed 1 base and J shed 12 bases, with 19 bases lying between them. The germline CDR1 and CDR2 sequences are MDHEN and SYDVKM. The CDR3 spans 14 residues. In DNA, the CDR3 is TGTGCCAGCAGTTTATCCCACTCGACAAGGATACCGTACTTC. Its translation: CASSLSHSTRIPYF. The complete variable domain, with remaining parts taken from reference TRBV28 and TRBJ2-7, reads DVKVTQSSRYLVKRTGEKVFLECVQDMDHENMFWYRQDPGLGLRLIYFSYDVKMKEKGDIPEGYSVSREKKERFSLILESASTNQTSMYLCASSLSHSTRIPYFGPGTRLTVT.